These T cell receptor beta chains were read from a single sample in a study of T cell repertoires in cytomegalovirus infection. TCRdb redid the calling of the reads with MiXCR, one entry per CDR3 protein. The table lists nearly 550,000 distinct CDR3 sequences, approximately 15% of them singletons. The sample was CD8+ T cells from PBMCs. Receptors originate from a human donor in good health (CMV status not recorded). Some clones in this sample may be carry-over from other donors' samples. Both conserved end residues are part of each CDR3. The D gene is left open where the match is weak. Size values are once, few and many counts, or a class for expanded clones, and some rows have none.

j_gene	v_gene	d_gene	abundance	len	CDR3nt	CDR3aa
TRBJ2-2	TRBV4-1	.	few	15	TGCGCCAGCAGCTTACGGGACTTTAACACCGGGGAGCTGTTTTTT	CASSLRDFNTGELFF
TRBJ1-2	TRBV9	.	.	16	TGTGCCAGCAGCGTAGACAGGGCAACCGGGAACTATGGCTACACCTTC	CASSVDRATGNYGYTF
TRBJ2-5	TRBV2	.	few	13	TGTGCCAGCAGGGGACCCAGGGACGGGACCCAGTACTTC	CASRGPRDGTQYF
TRBJ1-1	TRBV7-8	.	many	15	TGTGCCAGCAGCTTAATCCAGGCCACGAACACTGAAGCTTTCTTT	CASSLIQATNTEAFF
TRBJ2-2	TRBV7-2	TRBD1	many	16	TGTGCCACCACCCCCGAAGACAGGGCGAACACCGGGGAGCTGTTTTTT	CATTPEDRANTGELFF
TRBJ1-2	TRBV12-3/TRBV12-4	.	many	16	TGTGCCAGCGGTACCGGGACATTCCCTTCGGGAGATGGCTACACCTTC	CASGTGTFPSGDGYTF
TRBJ1-4	TRBV6-5	.	.	15	TGTGCCAGCAGTTACTCTAGCGCGACTAATGAAAAACTGTTTTTT	CASSYSSATNEKLFF
TRBJ2-7	TRBV7-3	TRBD1	many	15	TGTGCCAGCAGCTTAAGACAGGGGCCGACCTACGAGCAGTACTTC	CASSLRQGPTYEQYF
TRBJ2-7	TRBV5-5	.	.	13	TGTGCCAGCAGCTTGGGGTCGTCCTACAAGCAGTACTTC	CASSLGSSYKQYF
TRBJ2-1	TRBV2	TRBD2	many	15	TGTGCCAGCAGACCTAGCGGGGGGGCCTCCAATGAGCAGTTCTTC	CASRPSGGASNEQFF
TRBJ2-1	TRBV20-1	TRBD2	.	16	TGCAGTGCTAGAGACCTGACTAGCGGGAACTACAATGAGCAGTTCTTC	CSARDLTSGNYNEQFF
TRBJ2-7	TRBV7-6	.	many	15	TGTGCCAGCAGCTTAGAAGGGACCCTTTCCTACGAGCAGTACTTC	CASSLEGTLSYEQYF
TRBJ2-1	TRBV5-1	TRBD2	few	16	TGCGCCAGCAGCCCGGGGACTAGCGACTCCTACAATGAGCAGTTCTTC	CASSPGTSDSYNEQFF
TRBJ2-6	TRBV5-1	.	.	17	TGCGCCAGCAGCTCCTGGGAGGTTCGCTCTGGGGCCAACGTCCTGACTTTC	CASSSWEVRSGANVLTF
TRBJ2-1	TRBV7-8	TRBD2	many	15	TGTGCCAGCAGAGGTAGGGACTCAGCGGGGAATGAGCAGTTCTTC	CASRGRDSAGNEQFF
TRBJ2-1	TRBV7-9	TRBD2	many	12	TGTGCCAGCAGCTCTGGACTAGCGGGGGACCCATTC	CASSSGLAGDPF
TRBJ2-5	TRBV10-3	TRBD2	many	16	TGTGCCATCAGTGAGTCGTTAGCGGGGGAACAAGAGACCCAGTACTTC	CAISESLAGEQETQYF
TRBJ2-5	TRBV28	TRBD1	many	16	TGTGCCAGCAGTCCTAGGGGGACAGGGGAACGGGAGACCCAGTACTTC	CASSPRGTGERETQYF
TRBJ2-1	TRBV7-2	.	few	12	TGTGCTAGCAGCATTGGGCTAGATGAGCAGTTCTTC	CASSIGLDEQFF
TRBJ2-7	TRBV6-6	.	many	14	TGTGCCAGCAGGGAAAGCGGGCCTGCCTACGAGCAGTACTTC	CASRESGPAYEQYF
TRBJ1-1	TRBV9	.	.	10	TGTGCCAGCAGCGCGCACCAAGCTTTCTTT	CASSAHQAFF
TRBJ1-2	TRBV28	TRBD1	few	14	TGTGCCAGCAGTTTCTATCCAGGGGGGTATGGCTACACCTTC	CASSFYPGGYGYTF
TRBJ2-1	TRBV27	TRBD2	.	14	TGTGCCAGCAGTTATAGCGGGGGGGGAGCGGAGCAGTTCTTC	CASSYSGGGAEQFF
TRBJ1-1	TRBV28	TRBD1	few	15	TGTGCCAGTTCCCCGGGACAGGGGTGGGACACTGAAGCTTTCTTT	CASSPGQGWDTEAFF
TRBJ1-2	TRBV6-6	.	.	19	TGTGCCAGCAGCGATTTTACAGGTGGCCAGTCGGTTCAAAACTATGGCTACACCTTC	CASSDFTGGQSVQNYGYTF
TRBJ2-3	TRBV30	TRBD2	.	14	TGTGCCTGGAGTCGTAGCGGGAGAACAGATACGCAGTATTTT	CAWSRSGRTDTQYF
TRBJ2-7	TRBV20-1	.	.	15	TGCAGTGCCGCGACCTCATGGACAGTAAACTACGAGCAGTACTTC	CSAATSWTVNYEQYF
TRBJ1-1	TRBV11-2	.	once	14	TGTGCCAACAGCTTCGGACAGCTGAACACTGAAGCTTTCTTT	CANSFGQLNTEAFF
TRBJ2-5	TRBV12-3/TRBV12-4	TRBD2	few	14	TGTGCCAGCACCCCTACTAGCGGGGGGGAGACCCAGTACTTC	CASTPTSGGETQYF
TRBJ2-2	TRBV2	.	many	13	TGTGCCAGCAGCGCGGGACAGCCCGGGGAGCTGTTTTTT	CASSAGQPGELFF
TRBJ2-2	TRBV2	TRBD2	many	15	TGTGCCAGCGGGGGACTAGCGGGGCCCCCCGGGGAGCTGTTTTTT	CASGGLAGPPGELFF
TRBJ1-2	TRBV12-3/TRBV12-4	.	.	10	TGTGCCTCCTTTCAGGGAGGCTACACCTTC	CASFQGGYTF
TRBJ1-2	TRBV29-1	.	.	11	TGCAGCGTTGTCGACTTCTATGGCTACACCTTC	CSVVDFYGYTF
TRBJ2-1	TRBV7-9	.	few	17	TGTGCCAGCAGATCGATGGGTGCGGGGGCCCACCACAATGAGCAGTTCTTC	CASRSMGAGAHHNEQFF
TRBJ1-4	TRBV6-5	.	many	15	TGTGCCAGCAGTTTACGACAAACCCCCGCCGAAAAACTGTTTTTT	CASSLRQTPAEKLFF
TRBJ2-1	TRBV11-2	TRBD2	many	16	TGTGCCAGCACCATTGGGGCGGGGGGCTCCTACAATGAGCAGTTCTTC	CASTIGAGGSYNEQFF
TRBJ2-7	TRBV28	.	.	17	TGTGCCAGCAGACAACCCGTAAGGGACGGAAGCTCCTACGAGACGTACTTC	CASRQPVRDGSSYETYF
TRBJ2-1	TRBV6-6	.	many	14	TGTGCCAGCAGTTACATCCGACCAACGGCGGAGCAGTTCTTC	CASSYIRPTAEQFF
TRBJ2-5	TRBV11-2	TRBD2	few	17	TGTGCCAGCAGCCCCCGGACTAGCGGGGGGGCCCGCGAGACCCAGTACTTC	CASSPRTSGGARETQYF
TRBJ1-1	TRBV12-3/TRBV12-4	TRBD1	.	17	TGTGCCAGCAGTCCCTCGACAGGGGGGGGGGCGAACACTGAAGCTTTCTTT	CASSPSTGGGANTEAFF
TRBJ2-7	TRBV9	.	.	15	TGTGCCAGCAGCGTAGGGCAGGACATTGACTACGAGCAGTACTTC	CASSVGQDIDYEQYF
TRBJ1-5	TRBV4-1	TRBD1	.	16	TGCGCCAGCAGCCACGGACAGGGGAGTCCCAATCAGCCCCAGCATTTT	CASSHGQGSPNQPQHF
TRBJ1-1	TRBV2	.	many	15	TGTGCCAGCAGTGCTTCAGGGGTTTTGAACACTGAAGCTTTCTTT	CASSASGVLNTEAFF
TRBJ2-1	TRBV15	TRBD2	.	15	TGTGCCACCAGCGAAGAGCGGGGAGGCTACAATGAGCAGTTCTTC	CATSEERGGYNEQFF